The sequence of this T cell receptor beta chain was determined in a study of early T cells in non-severe SARS-CoV-2 infection (dated by TCRdb to the early 2020s). Regarding the complete study: Bulk RNA from unsorted whole blood was used for TCR sequencing, so alpha and beta chains could not be paired. General conclusions and limits of the study: VDJdb matching was skewed toward anti-spike CD8 responses and likely underestimated virus-specific expansions, missing private and CD4 specificities.

Concerning this clonotype itself: Its antigen has not been determined. Base quality data are lacking; no much larger clone is found one base away.

The study was a case-control design nested within a healthcare worker cohort in London, UK, with weekly nasopharyngeal swab PCR tests and blood sampling. Healthcare workers were recruited during the week of the UK lockdown, between 23 and 31 March 2020, and followed weekly for up to roughly 15 weeks. The library came from 5' RACE. Sequencing was carried out with a NextSeq 500. The TCR library protocol attached unique molecular identifiers to individual cDNA molecules to correct for sequencing error and PCR bias. Both TCR alpha and beta chains were sequenced, and tight co-correlation was observed between alpha and beta sequence abundances in each sample. The original methods were these. Decombinator V4 was used to annotate the V gene, J gene and CDR3 of the TCR sequences. Expanded TCRs were defined as changing significantly between any two time points under a Poisson model with p below 0.0001. TCR abundances were normalised to the total number of TCRs sequenced per sample and expressed as counts per million. TRAV1-2 paired with TRAJ12, TRAJ20 or TRAJ33 defined MAIT TCRs, while TRAV10 paired with TRAJ18 defined iNKT TCRs. VDJdb, accessed on 1 November 2021, was searched for TCRs annotated for CMV, EBV and SARS-CoV-2, and TCRs annotated for more than one antigen were excluded. The public sequencing data were trimmed at Q25 with fastp and processed into clonotypes with MiXCR by TCRdb, which kept only in-frame beta chains. Each entry merges the rows of one CDR3 protein and shows their most common DNA and genes. TCRdb's processing, not the authors', yielded these V and J calls. This sample is represented by around 99,000 distinct CDR3 sequences; roughly 17% of them were singletons. 5% to 5.5% of the sample lies in the top ten.

The CDR3 goes from the cysteine to the phenylalanine over 14 residues. Only the CDR3 DNA is retained, 42 bases long and in frame from the first base. CDR1 and CDR2, per the germline V gene, are SGHTA and FQGNSA. The germline ends are 8 bases apart after V is trimmed by 1 base and J by 2 bases. The chain was built from TRBV7-2 and TRBJ1-1; the D gene identity is not certain. The sequences come from whole blood, collected at baseline. The receptor was isolated from an adult who was a healthcare worker with PCR-confirmed SARS-CoV-2 infection or an uninfected control (not recorded which). The DNA sequence is as follows: TGTGCCAGCAGCTTAGAGGGTACTAACACTGAAGCTTTCTTT. Translated, this is CASSLEGTNTEAFF.